The sequence of this T cell receptor (beta chain) was determined in a study of blood T cell repertoires in COVID-19. On the study more broadly: Collection of acute and convalescent COVID-19 samples took place in the United States, Italy and Spain. T cells, B-cell-depleted T cells, or PBMCs provided the cDNA or gDNA that served as material.

Original data processing: Scientists estimated how many nucleated cells there were by amplifying reference gene primers. Repertoires were generated with immunoSEQ multiplex PCR, while TCRdb's copy carries only in-frame clones and drops some. D and trimming were read from the DNA, whereas the V and J calls and clone size are those reported in that table. The table records about 280,000 clones, roughly 90% of them present only once. CDR1 LGHDT and CDR2 YNNKEL come from the germline V gene (reference sequence). The CDR3 runs to 15 residues. The ends lost 6 bases at V and 3 bases at J; junction bases unmatched: 8.

This sequence was found in a man younger than 30 with active or convalescent COVID-19. The J gene is TRBJ1-5, the V gene TRBV3-1 (or the pseudogene TRBV3-2), with 7 bases lining up with TRBD1. Material for sequencing was peripheral blood. CDR3 residues: CASRRNRGLNQPQHF. The CDR3 coding sequence is TGTGCCAGCAGAAGAAACAGGGGTCTCAATCAGCCCCAGCATTTT.